Listed below are T cell receptor beta chains from one sample, sequenced in a study of blood T cell repertoires in COVID-19. The method was immunoSEQ multiplex PCR; TCRdb's version includes in-frame clones alone and lacks a portion of them. Of 280,000 or so clones in the sample, 83% are singletons; the top ten hold roughly 10%. The sample taken for sequencing was peripheral blood. The receptors shown here come from a woman between 45 and 65 years old who had recovered from COVID-19. CDR3s include the opening cysteine and the closing phenylalanine or tryptophan. D genes are given only for firm matches. Not every row has a clone size; where given, it reads once, few, many or a size class.

>TRBJ2-1|-|TRBV5-4|-
TGTGCCAGCAGCTTGAGCGCGGGAACAAAAAATGAGCAGTTCTTC
CASSLSAGTKNEQFF
>TRBJ2-7|TRBD2|TRBV7-8|-
TGTGCCAGCAGCCTCCCTGATCATAGCGGGCAAAGCTCCTACGAGCAGTACTTC
CASSLPDHSGQSSYEQYF
>TRBJ1-6|TRBD1|TRBV6-5|few
TGTGCCAGCAGTAAGACAGGGGGTAATTCACCCCTCCACTTT
CASSKTGGNSPLHF
>TRBJ1-2|TRBD1|TRBV2|-
TGTGCCAGCAATGACAGGGTGGGCTATGGCTACACCTTC
CASNDRVGYGYTF
>TRBJ2-2|TRBD1|TRBV27|once
TGTGCCAGCAGTTTCTGGACAGGGGACACCGGGGAGCTGTTTTTT
CASSFWTGDTGELFF
>TRBJ1-4|-|TRBV30|-
TGTGCCTGGAGTGTACCGGTCGGCAGGGGCTTCAGGTTT
CAWSVPVGRGFRF
>TRBJ2-1|-|TRBV7-9|-
TGTGCCAGCAGCGAGGCCCTCTACAATGAGCAGTTCTTC
CASSEALYNEQFF
>TRBJ2-1|-|TRBV11-2|-
TGTGCCAGCAGCTTAGTCTCGAGCTCCTACAATGAGCAGTTCTTC
CASSLVSSSYNEQFF
>TRBJ2-1|TRBD1|TRBV10-3|-
TGTGCCATCAGTGGTACAGGGGGCCAATACAATGAGCAGTTCTTC
CAISGTGGQYNEQFF
>TRBJ2-3|-|TRBV28|-
TGTGCCAGCAGGACTACAGAAAATACGCAGTATTTT
CASRTTENTQYF
>TRBJ2-3|-|TRBV27|-
TGTGCCAGCAGTCACGACAGGACCTTCACAGATACGCAGTATTTT
CASSHDRTFTDTQYF
>TRBJ2-7|TRBD2|TRBV11-2|-
TGTGCCAGCAGCGCCCGGACTAGCGGTACAACCTACGAGCAGTACTTC
CASSARTSGTTYEQYF
>TRBJ2-3|TRBD2|TRBV3-1/TRBV3-2|-
TGTGCCAGCAGCCAAGATGGTGTTGGCGGGGGGAACACAGATACGCAGTATTTT
CASSQDGVGGGNTDTQYF
>TRBJ2-5|-|TRBV7-6|-
TGTGCGGGGGAGGCCCAAGAGACCCAGTACTTC
CAGEAQETQYF
>TRBJ2-1|TRBD2|TRBV6-4|many
TGTGCCAGCAGTGGGACTAGCGGGGGGGCGAATGAGCAGTTCTTC
CASSGTSGGANEQFF
>TRBJ1-1|-|TRBV5-4|few
TGTGCCAGCAGCTTGGCGCGGGACACTGAAGCTTTCTTT
CASSLARDTEAFF
>TRBJ2-3|-|TRBV7-7|-
TGTGCCAGCAGCCCAGTTGGCGGAGATACGCAGTATTTT
CASSPVGGDTQYF
>TRBJ2-7|-|TRBV4-1|-
TGCGCCAGCAGCCAAGGAATTTCGGGGTCGGAGGGGTACGAGCAGTACTTC
CASSQGISGSEGYEQYF
>TRBJ2-3|TRBD1|TRBV7-2|once
TGTGCCAGCAGCCCCAGGGACAGGCGGAACTTACAGCTCACAGATACGCAGTATTTT
CASSPRDRRNLQLTDTQYF
>TRBJ1-2|TRBD1|TRBV6-2/TRBV6-3|-
TGTGCCAGCAGTCGGGACAGGGACGGCGGCTACACCTTC
CASSRDRDGGYTF
>TRBJ1-4|TRBD1|TRBV7-3|-
TGTGCCAGCAGCAAACAGGGGTCTAATGAAAAACTGTTTTTT
CASSKQGSNEKLFF
>TRBJ1-1|-|TRBV9|-
TGTGCCCCCAAGGAGGGACCTATGAACACTGAAGCTTTCTTT
CAPKEGPMNTEAFF
>TRBJ2-1|TRBD2|TRBV7-3|-
TGTGCCAGCAGCGCGCCTAGCGGGGGGGCCTTGAATGAGCAGTTCTTC
CASSAPSGGALNEQFF
>TRBJ1-1|-|TRBV18|-
TGTGCCAGCTCACCCCAGATGGGGCGGAGTTCATCGGGCACTGAAGCTTTCTTT
CASSPQMGRSSSGTEAFF
>TRBJ1-4|-|TRBV18|-
TGTGCCAGCTCACCCGGAGGGGCTCCTAATGAAAAACTGTTTTTT
CASSPGGAPNEKLFF
>TRBJ2-3|TRBD2|TRBV7-8|-
TGTGCCAGCAGCTTAGCGGGGGGTAGCGGGGGTGTTACAGATACGCAGTATTTT
CASSLAGGSGGVTDTQYF
>TRBJ1-2|-|TRBV19|-
TGTGCCAGTAGTATTAAACCGGGACTTAACTATGGCTACACCTTC
CASSIKPGLNYGYTF
>TRBJ1-1|-|TRBV27|-
TGTGCCAGCAGTTTATACGGACAGCCGAACACTGAAGCTTTCTTT
CASSLYGQPNTEAFF
>TRBJ1-1|TRBD1|TRBV7-2|few
TGTGCCAGCAGCCCGACAGGGAAGAACACTGAAGCTTTCTTT
CASSPTGKNTEAFF
>TRBJ2-6|TRBD1|TRBV28|-
TGTGCCAGCAGTTTGGACAGGGCGGTGTCTGGGGCCAACGTCCTGACTTTC
CASSLDRAVSGANVLTF
>TRBJ2-7|-|TRBV6-2/TRBV6-3|-
TGTGCCAGCAGTTATTGGCAGATCGCCTACGAGCAGTACTTC
CASSYWQIAYEQYF
>TRBJ2-2|TRBD1|TRBV4-3|-
TGCGCCAGCAGCCAAGGGACAGGGGGCCTCACCGGGGAGCTGTTTTTT
CASSQGTGGLTGELFF
>TRBJ1-4|TRBD1|TRBV18|few
TGTGCCAGCTCCCTCGACAGGGATGAAAAACTGTTTTTT
CASSLDRDEKLFF
>TRBJ2-7|-|TRBV28|-
TGTGCCAGCAGCCCCGGGACACCACCCTACGAGCAGTACTTC
CASSPGTPPYEQYF
>TRBJ2-1|-|TRBV7-9|once
TGTGCCAGCAGCTTACGGGGGGCGGGAGCTGAGCAGTTCTTC
CASSLRGAGAEQFF
>TRBJ2-7|-|TRBV6-2/TRBV6-3|few
TGTGCCAGCAGTTACGGCGGGGACCCCTACGAGCAGTACTTC
CASSYGGDPYEQYF
>TRBJ2-2|TRBD1|TRBV6-5|-
TGTGCCAGCACCCGCGGGACAGGATACACCGGGGAGCTGTTTTTT
CASTRGTGYTGELFF